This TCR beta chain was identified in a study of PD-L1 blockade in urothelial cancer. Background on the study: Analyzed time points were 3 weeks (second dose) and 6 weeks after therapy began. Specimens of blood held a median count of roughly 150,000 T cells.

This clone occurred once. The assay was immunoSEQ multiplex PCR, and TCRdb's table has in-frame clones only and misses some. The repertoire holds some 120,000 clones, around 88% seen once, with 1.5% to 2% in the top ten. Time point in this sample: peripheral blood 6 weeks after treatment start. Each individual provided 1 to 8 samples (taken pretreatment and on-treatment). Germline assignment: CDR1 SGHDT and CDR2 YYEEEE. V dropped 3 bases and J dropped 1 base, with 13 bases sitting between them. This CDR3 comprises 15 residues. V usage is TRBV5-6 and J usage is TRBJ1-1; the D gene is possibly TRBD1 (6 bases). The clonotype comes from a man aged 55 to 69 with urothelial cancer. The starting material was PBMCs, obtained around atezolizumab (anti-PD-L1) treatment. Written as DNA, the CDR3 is TGTGCCAGCAGCTGGAGTACAGGGACGAACACTGAAGCTTTCTTT. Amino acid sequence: CASSWSTGTNTEAFF.